A selection of T cell receptor beta chains follows, all from one sample in a study of neurological immune-mediated disorders. TCRdb analysed the 5' RACE reads with MiXCR anew, one entry per CDR3 protein. Of some 37,000 distinct CDR3 sequences in the sample, roughly 3.1% were seen once. Sequencing was performed on PBMCs. Receptor source: a woman in her sixties with multiple sclerosis. CDR3s include the opening cysteine and the closing phenylalanine or tryptophan. The D gene is left open where the match is weak. The size entry is marked missing in some rows and otherwise reads once, few, many or a size class.

V gene: TRBV28
clone size: many
D gene: NA
CDR3 length: 14
J gene: TRBJ2-7
CDR3 DNA: TGTGCCAGCAGTGGGGACACGAGCCGCTACGAGCAGTACTTC
CDR3 protein: CASSGDTSRYEQYF

V gene: TRBV12-3/TRBV12-4
clone size: many
D gene: TRBD1
CDR3 length: 14
J gene: TRBJ1-2
CDR3 DNA: TGTGCCAGCAGCCCTAGATTAGACAGGGCCAGCTACACCTTC
CDR3 protein: CASSPRLDRASYTF

V gene: TRBV5-1
clone size: many
D gene: NA
CDR3 length: 16
J gene: TRBJ2-6
CDR3 DNA: TGCGCCAGCAGCTTGGGACGGGACTCTGGGGCCAACGTCCTGACTTTC
CDR3 protein: CASSLGRDSGANVLTF

V gene: TRBV11-3
clone size: NA
D gene: TRBD1
CDR3 length: 15
J gene: TRBJ2-3
CDR3 DNA: TGTGCCAGCAGCTTAAGACAGGGCCCCACAGATACGCAGTATTTT
CDR3 protein: CASSLRQGPTDTQYF

V gene: TRBV3-1
clone size: many
D gene: NA
CDR3 length: 15
J gene: TRBJ2-7
CDR3 DNA: TGTGCCAGCAGCCAAGACGCCGGAGGGTCGGCTAGCGAGTACTTC
CDR3 protein: CASSQDAGGSASEYF

V gene: TRBV6-5
clone size: many
D gene: NA
CDR3 length: 14
J gene: TRBJ2-2
CDR3 DNA: TGTGCCAGCAGTAACGGGGCCAACACCGGGGAGCTGTTTTTT
CDR3 protein: CASSNGANTGELFF

V gene: TRBV2
clone size: many
D gene: NA
CDR3 length: 13
J gene: TRBJ2-7
CDR3 DNA: TGTGCCAGCAGGAGACCCCTACTCTACGAGCAGTACTTC
CDR3 protein: CASRRPLLYEQYF

V gene: TRBV6-5
clone size: many
D gene: NA
CDR3 length: 14
J gene: TRBJ1-3
CDR3 DNA: TGTGCCAGCAGTTACTCGGGTGCTGGAAACACCATATATTTT
CDR3 protein: CASSYSGAGNTIYF

V gene: TRBV27
clone size: many
D gene: NA
CDR3 length: 14
J gene: TRBJ1-1
CDR3 DNA: TGTGCCAGCAGTTTATTGGGGAAGAACACTGAAGCTTTCTTT
CDR3 protein: CASSLLGKNTEAFF

V gene: TRBV5-1
clone size: medium-sized
D gene: TRBD1
CDR3 length: 14
J gene: TRBJ1-3
CDR3 DNA: TGCGCCAGCAGCTTGGACAGGGGGCGTGACACCATATATTTT
CDR3 protein: CASSLDRGRDTIYF

V gene: TRBV9
clone size: many
D gene: NA
CDR3 length: 13
J gene: TRBJ2-1
CDR3 DNA: TGTGCCAGCAGCGTGCAATTGGTGAATGAGCAGTTCTTC
CDR3 protein: CASSVQLVNEQFF

V gene: TRBV3-1
clone size: many
D gene: NA
CDR3 length: 17
J gene: TRBJ2-2
CDR3 DNA: TGTGCCAGCAGCCAAGCGGGTGGGGGGCTCAACACCGGGGAGCTGTTTTTT
CDR3 protein: CASSQAGGGLNTGELFF

V gene: TRBV5-1
clone size: many
D gene: NA
CDR3 length: 13
J gene: TRBJ2-7
CDR3 DNA: TGCGCCAGCAGCCTGGACGGGTCCTACGAGCAGTACTTC
CDR3 protein: CASSLDGSYEQYF

V gene: TRBV7-2
clone size: many
D gene: NA
CDR3 length: 12
J gene: TRBJ1-5
CDR3 DNA: TGTGCCAGCAGCTCTAATAATCAGCCCCAGCATTTT
CDR3 protein: CASSSNNQPQHF

V gene: TRBV12-3/TRBV12-4
clone size: many
D gene: TRBD2
CDR3 length: 15
J gene: TRBJ2-5
CDR3 DNA: TGTGCCAGCAGTCCCGAGCGGGGAGCCCAAGAGACCCAGTACTTC
CDR3 protein: CASSPERGAQETQYF

V gene: TRBV30
clone size: many
D gene: TRBD1
CDR3 length: 15
J gene: TRBJ2-7
CDR3 DNA: TGTGCCTGGAGTATAGGCCCGGGACAGAGCTACGAGCAGTACTTC
CDR3 protein: CAWSIGPGQSYEQYF

V gene: TRBV5-5
clone size: many
D gene: NA
CDR3 length: 17
J gene: TRBJ1-6
CDR3 DNA: TGTGCCAGCAGCTTGGTAGGGAAGAGCTCCTATAATTCACCCCTCCACTTT
CDR3 protein: CASSLVGKSSYNSPLHF

V gene: TRBV5-1
clone size: many
D gene: NA
CDR3 length: 16
J gene: TRBJ2-6
CDR3 DNA: TGCGCCAGCAGCTTGACTGACAACTCTGGGGCCAACGTCCTGACTTTC
CDR3 protein: CASSLTDNSGANVLTF

V gene: TRBV2
clone size: many
D gene: NA
CDR3 length: 15
J gene: TRBJ1-4
CDR3 DNA: TGTGCCAGCAGTGAAGGGGCCCTCGGTAATGAAAAACTGTTTTTT
CDR3 protein: CASSEGALGNEKLFF

V gene: TRBV5-1
clone size: many
D gene: TRBD1
CDR3 length: 16
J gene: TRBJ1-6
CDR3 DNA: TGCGCCAGCAGCATTCTAGGACAGGGGGATAATTCACCCCTCCACTTT
CDR3 protein: CASSILGQGDNSPLHF

V gene: TRBV29-1
clone size: many
D gene: NA
CDR3 length: 16
J gene: TRBJ2-2
CDR3 DNA: TGCAGCGTTTCCCCCGTGCAGGGGCTGAACACCGGGGAGCTGTTTTTT
CDR3 protein: CSVSPVQGLNTGELFF

V gene: TRBV5-1
clone size: many
D gene: NA
CDR3 length: 15
J gene: TRBJ1-6
CDR3 DNA: TGCGCCAGCAGCTTGGGTCTCAGGGGAAACTCACCCCTCCACTTT
CDR3 protein: CASSLGLRGNSPLHF

V gene: TRBV12-3/TRBV12-4
clone size: many
D gene: NA
CDR3 length: 15
J gene: TRBJ1-5
CDR3 DNA: TGTGCCAGCAGTTTATCAGGGATCGGCAATCAGCCCCAGCATTTT
CDR3 protein: CASSLSGIGNQPQHF